The T cell receptor beta chain under discussion was sequenced for a study of T-cell reconstitution after alpha-beta-depleted transplantation in children (TCRdb year 2016). At the level of the whole study: Using TCR repertoire profiling, the study followed T-cell immune reconstitution in a quantitative way in children after TCRalphabeta/CD19-depleted allogeneic hematopoietic cell transplantation.

The meaning of the sample's treatment or condition label: allogeneic hematopoietic cell transplantation with graft depleted of TCRalphabeta T cells and CD19 B cells. TCRalphabeta/CD19-depleted allogeneic hematopoietic cell grafts were given to the transplant recipients, all of whom were children. Receptors were amplified or captured by PCR. Sequencing took place on an Illumina HiSeq 2500. Molecular barcoding was employed in the preparation of TCR libraries, with unique molecular identifiers being used to normalize TCRbeta repertoire quantification. Using fastp trimming at Q25 and MiXCR clonotype assembly, TCRdb reanalyzed the public sequencing data and kept in-frame beta chains. Each CDR3 protein gets just one entry, which takes the most common genes and DNA from the rows behind it. The sample contains about 230,000 distinct CDR3 sequences, 11% of them found a single time. Clones ranked in the top ten supply about 30% of the sample.

From the cysteine through the phenylalanine, the CDR3 covers 12 amino acids. Solely the CDR3 DNA is kept, with 36 bases framed from the first base. V has 6 bases trimmed and J has 3 bases trimmed; junction bases matching no gene number 4. CDR1 and CDR2, looked up from the germline V gene, are SQVTM and ANQGSEA. The paper as a whole reports these results and caveats: Apparently early alphabetaT-cell count recovery about two months after transplant reportedly relied on only several hundred rapidly expanded clones derived from non-depleted graft cells. In some patients, the high TCRbeta diversity seen at day 60 was put down to recipient T cells and intrathymic progenitors that had survived conditioning. Hyperexpanded clone frequencies declined over subsequent months; after one year, T-cell counts and TCRbeta diversity were mostly attributed to newly produced T cells.

This clonotype was seen repeatedly, ten times or more. No antigen is known for it. Base-call qualities are not available, and no considerably larger clone is one nucleotide away. The chain is made from TRBV29-1 and TRBJ1-1; TRBD1 agrees with 7 junctional bases. This TCR came from a child in the first two years of life with acute myeloid leukemia, due to receive a stem cell transplant. The starting material was PBMCs, obtained before TCRalphabeta/CD19-depleted stem cell transplant. The nucleotide sequence is given as TGCAGCGTGACCGGGACAGACACTGAAGCTTTCTTT. This is translated as CSVTGTDTEAFF.